A selection of T cell receptor beta chains follows, all from one sample in a study of blood T cell repertoires in COVID-19. The protocol was immunoSEQ multiplex PCR, while the TCRdb copy is restricted to in-frame clones and leaves out a portion. The repertoire consists of roughly 340,000 clones, with over 75% occurring once and the leading ten covering approximately 1%. Input material: PBMCs or T cells enriched from blood (not recorded which). The receptors come from a man aged 18 to 30 who had recovered from COVID-19. Both conserved end residues are trimmed from each CDR3.

v_call	j_call	cdr3_aa
TRBV18	TRBJ2-3	ASSPRTGSTDTQY
TRBV7-9	TRBJ1-2	ASSLADRVVYGYT
TRBV5-6	TRBJ2-2	ASRDREIGELF
TRBV12-3/TRBV12-4	TRBJ2-5	ASSFAGRETQY
TRBV4-1	TRBJ1-5	ASSQDPGGTQPQH
TRBV18	TRBJ2-1	ASSPRTGKYNEQF
TRBV29-1	TRBJ1-2	SVEDLGDGWRTGYT
TRBV10-1	TRBJ2-7	ASSKLAGDYEQY
TRBV5-1	TRBJ2-3	ASSGGQLGDTQY
TRBV28	TRBJ1-6	ASSLPQGESPLH
TRBV6-5	TRBJ2-7	ASISGTSHQKY
TRBV6-5	TRBJ1-2	ASKWGVYGYT
TRBV5-1	TRBJ1-2	ASSRDRGSNYGYT
TRBV7-9	TRBJ2-7	ASGGTGASEQY
TRBV5-1	TRBJ2-1	ASSFLGQGNNEQF
TRBV5-8	TRBJ1-5	ASSLSVGVGQPQH
TRBV4-3	TRBJ1-5	ASSQDVYSHQPQH
TRBV19	TRBJ1-2	ASSIGGRDYGYT
TRBV7-9	TRBJ1-1	ASSSNLRTGGMVAEAF
TRBV13	TRBJ2-1	ASSATSGLYNEQF
TRBV10-3	TRBJ1-5	AIRSTGFGDQPQH
TRBV2	TRBJ2-2	ASSKSRGSGGKMNTGELF
TRBV19	TRBJ1-5	ASNDGPNRGNQPQH
TRBV28	TRBJ2-1	ASRSYRGVDPF
TRBV14	TRBJ2-2	ASSQDGVRRGTGELF
TRBV9	TRBJ2-7	ASNEGTGALEQY
TRBV5-4	TRBJ1-1	ASSLGQGQNTEAF
TRBV2	TRBJ2-1	ASSESFLEGNEQF
TRBV24-1	TRBJ1-2	ATSAGANYGYT
TRBV9	TRBJ1-5	ASSGGGGSNQPQH
TRBV30	TRBJ1-6	AWSVFRGNSPLH
TRBV25-1	TRBJ2-7	ASSGVHTGTVNYEQY
TRBV5-6	TRBJ1-2	ASSLQGDYGYT
TRBV7-2	TRBJ1-3	ASSLTSSGNTIY
TRBV11-2	TRBJ1-5	ASSAVVGQPQH
TRBV10-2	TRBJ2-7	ASTGLGSGRSNEQY
TRBV6-5	TRBJ1-6	ASSHGQGVNSPLH
TRBV5-1	TRBJ2-1	ASSPRQEELINEQF
TRBV28	TRBJ2-7	ASGGAGRIYEQY
TRBV12-5	TRBJ2-2	ASGSPSGRATGELF
TRBV9	TRBJ2-3	ASSSQPLQASTDTQY
TRBV6-2/TRBV6-3	TRBJ1-1	ASSYSSTGMAF
TRBV27	TRBJ1-5	ATGTEKFNQPQH
TRBV5-1	TRBJ1-3	ASSSAGTAGSGNTIY
TRBV19	TRBJ2-3	ASSTQREFSDTQY
TRBV3-1/TRBV3-2	TRBJ2-7	ASGGRQGAYYEQY